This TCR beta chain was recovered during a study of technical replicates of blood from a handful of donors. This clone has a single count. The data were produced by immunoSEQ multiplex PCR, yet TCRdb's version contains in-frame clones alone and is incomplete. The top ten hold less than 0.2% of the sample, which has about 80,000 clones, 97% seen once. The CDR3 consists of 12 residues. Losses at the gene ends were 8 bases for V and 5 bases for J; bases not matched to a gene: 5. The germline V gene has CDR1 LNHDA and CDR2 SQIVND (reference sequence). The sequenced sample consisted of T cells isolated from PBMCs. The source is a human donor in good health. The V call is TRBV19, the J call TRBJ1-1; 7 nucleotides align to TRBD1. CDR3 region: CASVQGRTEAFF. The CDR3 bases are TGTGCCAGTGTACAGGGGAGGACTGAAGCTTTCTTT.